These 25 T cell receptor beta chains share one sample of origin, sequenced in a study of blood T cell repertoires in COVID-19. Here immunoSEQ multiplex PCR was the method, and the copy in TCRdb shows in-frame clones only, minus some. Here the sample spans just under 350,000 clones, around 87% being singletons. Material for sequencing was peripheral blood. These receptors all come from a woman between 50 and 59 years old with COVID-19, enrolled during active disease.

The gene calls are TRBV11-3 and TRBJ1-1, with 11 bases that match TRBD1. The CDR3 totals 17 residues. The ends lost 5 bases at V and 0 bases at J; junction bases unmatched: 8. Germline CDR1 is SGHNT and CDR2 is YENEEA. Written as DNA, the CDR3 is TGTGCCAGCAGCCCCAGGACAGGGGGCGAGATGAACACTGAAGCTTTCTTT. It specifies CASSPRTGGEMNTEAFF.

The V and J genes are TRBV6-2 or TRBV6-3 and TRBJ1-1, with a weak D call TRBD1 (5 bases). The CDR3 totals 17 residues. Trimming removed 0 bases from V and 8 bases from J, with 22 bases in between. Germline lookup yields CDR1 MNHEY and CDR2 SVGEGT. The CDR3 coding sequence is TGTGCCAGCAGTTACTCGATCAATTGGGGCCAGCAAAGGGAAGCTTTCTTT. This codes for CASSYSINWGQQREAFF.

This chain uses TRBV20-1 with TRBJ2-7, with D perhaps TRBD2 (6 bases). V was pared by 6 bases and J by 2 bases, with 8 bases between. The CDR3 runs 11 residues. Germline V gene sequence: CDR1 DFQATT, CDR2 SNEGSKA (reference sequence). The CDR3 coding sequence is TGCAGTGCGGGGGGACCCTACGAGCAGTACTTC. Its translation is CSAGGPYEQYF.

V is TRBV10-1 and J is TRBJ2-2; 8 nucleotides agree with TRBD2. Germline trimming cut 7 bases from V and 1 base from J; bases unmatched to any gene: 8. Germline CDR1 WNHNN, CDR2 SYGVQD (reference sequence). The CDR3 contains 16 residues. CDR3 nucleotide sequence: TGCGCCAGCATGGATCGGCGGGAGGAGAACACCGGGGAGCTGTTTTTT. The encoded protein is CASMDRREENTGELFF.

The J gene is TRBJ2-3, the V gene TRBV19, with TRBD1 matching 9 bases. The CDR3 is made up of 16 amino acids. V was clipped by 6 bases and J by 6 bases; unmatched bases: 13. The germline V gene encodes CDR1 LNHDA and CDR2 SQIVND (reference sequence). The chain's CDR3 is CASRDPGQGRFDTQYF. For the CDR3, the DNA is TGTGCCAGTAGGGATCCGGGACAGGGCCGCTTTGATACGCAGTATTTT.

CDR3 sequence: CASSQDSGGPYEQYF. In DNA, the CDR3 is TGTGCCAGCAGCCAAGACTCAGGGGGACCCTACGAGCAGTACTTC. The genes are TRBV14 and TRBJ2-7; 7 nucleotides line up with TRBD1. CDR3 length: 15 amino acids. V lost 0 bases and J lost 2; bases outside the gene matches: 4. In germline, CDR1 is SGHDN, CDR2 FVKESK.

CDR3 bases: TGTGCCAGCAGCCTGGAAGCGGGAGGGCCCCGTGATGAGCAGTTCTTC. It is translated as CASSLEAGGPRDEQFF. This chain uses TRBV4-2 with TRBJ2-1, with 10 bases that match TRBD2. The CDR3 loop spans 16 amino acids. The ends lost 4 bases at V and 8 bases at J; junction bases unmatched: 11. Germline CDR1 reads LGHNA; CDR2 reads YNFKEQ.

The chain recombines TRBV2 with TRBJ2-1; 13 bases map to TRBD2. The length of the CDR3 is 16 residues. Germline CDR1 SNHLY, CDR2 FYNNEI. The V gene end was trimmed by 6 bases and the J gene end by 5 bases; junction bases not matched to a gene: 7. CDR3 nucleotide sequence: TGTGCCAGCAGAACCCACGGACTAGCGGGAGACAATGAGCAGTTCTTC. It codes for CASRTHGLAGDNEQFF.

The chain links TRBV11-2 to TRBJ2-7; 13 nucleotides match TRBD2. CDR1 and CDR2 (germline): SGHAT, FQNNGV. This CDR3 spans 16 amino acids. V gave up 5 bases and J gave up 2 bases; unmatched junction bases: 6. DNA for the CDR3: TGTGCCAGCAGCCCCCAAACTAGCGGGAGGGCCTACGAGCAGTACTTC. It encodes CASSPQTSGRAYEQYF. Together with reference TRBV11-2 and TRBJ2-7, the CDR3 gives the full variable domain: EAGVAQSPRYKIIEKRQSVAFWCNPISGHATLYWYQQILGQGPKLLIQFQNNGVVDDSQLPKDRFSAERLKGVDSTLKIQPAKLEDSAVYLCASSPQTSGRAYEQYFGPGTRLTVT.

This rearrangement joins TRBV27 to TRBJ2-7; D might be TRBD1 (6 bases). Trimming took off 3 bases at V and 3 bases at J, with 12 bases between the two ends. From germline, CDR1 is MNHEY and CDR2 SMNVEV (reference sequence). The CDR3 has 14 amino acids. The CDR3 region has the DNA TGTGCCAGCAGTTTTAAGGACAGCCGCTACGAGCAGTACTTC. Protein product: CASSFKDSRYEQYF.

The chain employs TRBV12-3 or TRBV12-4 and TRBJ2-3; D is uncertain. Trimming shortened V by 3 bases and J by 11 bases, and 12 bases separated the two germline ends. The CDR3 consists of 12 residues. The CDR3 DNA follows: TGTGCCAGCAGTTTTTCTGATGCGCGGCAGTATTTT. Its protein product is CASSFSDARQYF.

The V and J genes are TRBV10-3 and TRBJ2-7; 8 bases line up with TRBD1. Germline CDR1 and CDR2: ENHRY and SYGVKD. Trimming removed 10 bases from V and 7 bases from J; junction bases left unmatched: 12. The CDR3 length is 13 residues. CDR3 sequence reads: CATRQGRLWEQYF. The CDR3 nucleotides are TGTGCCACCCGACAGGGGCGGCTTTGGGAGCAGTACTTC.

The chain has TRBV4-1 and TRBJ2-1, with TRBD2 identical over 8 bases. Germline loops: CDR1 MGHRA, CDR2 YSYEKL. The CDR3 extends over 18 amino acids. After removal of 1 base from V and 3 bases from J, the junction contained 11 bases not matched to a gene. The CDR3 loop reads CASSQVVSGGHFYNEQFF. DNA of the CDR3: TGCGCCAGCAGCCAAGTCGTGTCGGGAGGGCATTTCTACAATGAGCAGTTCTTC.

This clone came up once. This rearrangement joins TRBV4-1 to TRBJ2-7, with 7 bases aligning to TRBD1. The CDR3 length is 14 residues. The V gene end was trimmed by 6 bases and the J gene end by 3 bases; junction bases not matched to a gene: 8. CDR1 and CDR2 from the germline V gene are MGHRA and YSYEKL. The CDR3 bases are TGCGCCAGCAGTACTACAGGGGCAGGCTACGAGCAGTACTTC. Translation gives CASSTTGAGYEQYF.

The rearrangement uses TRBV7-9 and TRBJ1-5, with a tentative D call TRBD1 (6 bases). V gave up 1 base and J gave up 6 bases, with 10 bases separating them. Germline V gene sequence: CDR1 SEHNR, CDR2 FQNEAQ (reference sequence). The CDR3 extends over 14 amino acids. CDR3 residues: CASSLGGQRQPQHF. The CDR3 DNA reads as TGTGCCAGCAGCTTAGGGGGGCAGCGTCAGCCCCAGCATTTT.

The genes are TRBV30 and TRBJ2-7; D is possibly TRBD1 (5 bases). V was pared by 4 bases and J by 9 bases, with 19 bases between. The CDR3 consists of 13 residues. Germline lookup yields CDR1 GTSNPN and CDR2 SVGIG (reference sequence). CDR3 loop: CAWTMGPPSRQYF. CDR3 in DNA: TGTGCCTGGACCATGGGGCCCCCTTCCCGGCAGTACTTC. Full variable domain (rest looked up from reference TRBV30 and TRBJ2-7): SQTIHQWPATLVQPVGSPLSLECTVEGTSNPNLYWYRQAAGRGLQLLFYSVGIGQISSEVPQNLSASRPQDRQFILSSKKLLLSDSGFYLCAWTMGPPSRQYFGPGTRLTVT.

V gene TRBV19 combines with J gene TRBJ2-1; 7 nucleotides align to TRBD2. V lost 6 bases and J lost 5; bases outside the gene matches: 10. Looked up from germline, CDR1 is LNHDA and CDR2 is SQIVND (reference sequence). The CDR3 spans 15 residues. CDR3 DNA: TGTGCCAGTAGCTCCTCGGGACTATTAAACAATGAGCAGTTCTTC. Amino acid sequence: CASSSSGLLNNEQFF. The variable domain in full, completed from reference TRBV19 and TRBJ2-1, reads DGGITQSPKYLFRKEGQNVTLSCEQNLNHDAMYWYRQDPGQGLRLIYYSQIVNDFQKGDIAEGYSVSREKKESFPLTVTSAQKNPTAFYLCASSSSGLLNNEQFFGPGTRLTVL.

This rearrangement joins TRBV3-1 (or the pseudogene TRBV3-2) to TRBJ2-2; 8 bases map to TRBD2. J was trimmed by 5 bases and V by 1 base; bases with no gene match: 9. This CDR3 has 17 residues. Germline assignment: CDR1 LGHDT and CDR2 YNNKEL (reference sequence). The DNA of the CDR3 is TGTGCCAGCAGCCAAGGGTCAGCGGGAGTCGTTACCGGGGAGCTGTTTTTT. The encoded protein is CASSQGSAGVVTGELFF.

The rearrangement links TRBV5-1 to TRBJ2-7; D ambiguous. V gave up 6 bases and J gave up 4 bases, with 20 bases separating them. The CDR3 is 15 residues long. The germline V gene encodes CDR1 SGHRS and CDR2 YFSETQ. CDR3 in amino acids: CASTHISQVLYEQYF. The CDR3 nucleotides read TGCGCCAGCACCCACATATCTCAGGTCTTATACGAGCAGTACTTC.

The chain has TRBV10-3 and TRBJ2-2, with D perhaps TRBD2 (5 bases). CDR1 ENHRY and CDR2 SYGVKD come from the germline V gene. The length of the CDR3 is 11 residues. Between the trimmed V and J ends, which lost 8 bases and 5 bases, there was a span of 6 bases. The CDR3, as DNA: TGTGCCATCGAGCGGACCGGGGAGCTGTTTTTT. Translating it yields CAIERTGELFF.

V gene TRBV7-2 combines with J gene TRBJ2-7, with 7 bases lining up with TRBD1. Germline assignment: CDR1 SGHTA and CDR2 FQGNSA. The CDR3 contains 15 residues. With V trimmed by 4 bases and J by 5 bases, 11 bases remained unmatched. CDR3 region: CASSWGKGQFNEQYF. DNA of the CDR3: TGTGCCAGCAGCTGGGGAAAGGGACAGTTCAACGAGCAGTACTTC.

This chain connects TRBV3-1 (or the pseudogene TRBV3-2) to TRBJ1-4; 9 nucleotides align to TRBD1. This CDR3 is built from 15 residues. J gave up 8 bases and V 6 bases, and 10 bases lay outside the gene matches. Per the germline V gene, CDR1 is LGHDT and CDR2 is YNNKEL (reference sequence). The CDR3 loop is CASSFGTGLLEKLFF. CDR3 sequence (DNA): TGTGCCAGCAGTTTCGGGACAGGGCTTTTGGAAAAACTGTTTTTT.

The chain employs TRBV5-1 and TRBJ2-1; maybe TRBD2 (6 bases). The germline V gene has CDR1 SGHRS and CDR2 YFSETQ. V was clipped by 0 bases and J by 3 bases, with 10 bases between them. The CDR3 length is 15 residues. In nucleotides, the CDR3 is TGCGCCAGCAGCTTGGTAGCGGCAAGCTACAATGAGCAGTTCTTC. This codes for CASSLVAASYNEQFF.

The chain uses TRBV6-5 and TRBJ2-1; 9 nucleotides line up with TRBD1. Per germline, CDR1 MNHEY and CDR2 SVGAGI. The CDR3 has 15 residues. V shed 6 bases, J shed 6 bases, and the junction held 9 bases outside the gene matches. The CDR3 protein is CASRNRDRVGNEQFF. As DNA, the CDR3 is TGTGCCAGCAGAAACCGGGACAGGGTAGGCAATGAGCAGTTCTTC.

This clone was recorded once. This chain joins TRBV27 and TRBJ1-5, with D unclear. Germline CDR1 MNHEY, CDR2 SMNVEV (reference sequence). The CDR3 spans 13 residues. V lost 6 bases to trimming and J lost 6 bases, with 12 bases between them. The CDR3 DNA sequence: TGTGCCAGCAGCGTGGCGGTTCGTCAGCCCCAGCATTTT. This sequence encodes CASSVAVRQPQHF.